This T cell receptor (beta chain) was documented in a study of regulatory dendritic cells for organ transplantation (dated by TCRdb to 2016 to 2017). Looking at the study overall: Sorted naive and memory CD4+ and CD8+ T cells had their TCRbeta repertoires sequenced both before and after allostimulation with either regulatory or mature dendritic cells. Study-wide findings and limitations: Only two subjects were sequenced, and the authors noted considerable between-individual heterogeneity in the alloreactive memory CD8+ T cell pool. Of the resting subsets, memory CD8+ T cells had the largest number of alloreactive TCR clonotypes. Highly diverse repertoires were observed in naive CD4+ and CD8+ T cells, whereas lower diversity was observed in memory cells, and the most oligoclonal repertoires were found in memory CD8+ cells. In both subjects, allostimulation led to expansion of memory CD8+ clones, though the expansion induced by regulatory dendritic cells appeared to be more limited than that induced by mature dendritic cells.

Counted from cysteine to phenylalanine, this CDR3 has 16 amino acids. Left in the record is the CDR3 DNA by itself, 48 bases read in frame from the first base. CDR1 and CDR2 were assigned from the germline V gene as SGHDT and YYEEEE. V lost 5 bases and J lost 3 bases; the stretch between them is 18 bases long. FACS was used to sort CD4+ or CD8+ cells into naive T cells (CD45RA+) and memory T cells (CD45RO+). Two healthy control subjects provided the T cells used for TCR sequencing. Unstimulated sorted T cell subsets served as baseline controls for the mixed lymphocyte reactions. The Qiagen DNeasy Blood & Tissue Kit was used for extraction of genomic DNA. A multiplexed two-step PCR with Vbeta-specific forward primers and Jbeta-specific reverse primers was used to amplify the TCRbeta CDR3 regions. The TCRbeta libraries were sequenced on an Illumina instrument via the immunoSEQ service. Concerning the study's data processing: IMGT annotation was used to assign V, D and J genes, and synthetic CDR3 analogues were used to correct the counts for multiplex PCR bias. In the immunoSEQ Analyzer, repertoire clonality was calculated as one minus normalized Shannon entropy. Fisher's exact test with Benjamini-Hochberg false discovery rate control was used to define clonal expansion, with two-tailed P<0.01. Not all clones reach the TCRdb copy of this immuneACCESS table, which keeps in-frame sequences only. Checked studies attribute under half of the gap to unresolved V genes and leave the rest unexplained. D and trimming were read from the DNA, whereas the V and J calls and clone size are those reported in that table. For this sample the table gives about 28,000 clones, of which around 82% were detected only once. The biggest ten clones account for around 0.43% of the sample.

This clone appeared once. Its antigen remains undetermined. Base-call qualities are not available, and no considerably larger clone is one nucleotide away. The rearrangement joined TRBV5-6 to TRBJ1-3, and possibly TRBD1, on 6 matching bases. The TCR sequence derives from a human donor in good health. The material sequenced was naive CD8+ T cells from blood. This specimen's cell subset or site label, per the study, means: CD45RA+ naive T cells. The nucleotide sequence is given as TGTGCCAGCAGTTTAACCGGGACACATATTGGAAACACCATATATTTT. Its translation reads: CASSLTGTHIGNTIYF.